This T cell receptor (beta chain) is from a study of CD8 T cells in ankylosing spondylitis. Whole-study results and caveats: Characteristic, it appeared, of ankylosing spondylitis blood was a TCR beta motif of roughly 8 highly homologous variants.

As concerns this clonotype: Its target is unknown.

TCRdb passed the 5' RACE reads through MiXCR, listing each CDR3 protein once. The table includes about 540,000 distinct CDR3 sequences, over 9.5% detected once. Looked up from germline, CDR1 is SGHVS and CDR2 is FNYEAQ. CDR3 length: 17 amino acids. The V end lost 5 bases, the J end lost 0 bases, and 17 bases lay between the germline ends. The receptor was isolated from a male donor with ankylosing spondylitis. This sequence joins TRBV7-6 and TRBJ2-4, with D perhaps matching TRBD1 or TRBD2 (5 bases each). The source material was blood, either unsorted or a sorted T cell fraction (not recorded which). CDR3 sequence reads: CASSPRGDGIAKNIQYF. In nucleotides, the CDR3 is TGTGCCAGCAGCCCGAGAGGGGACGGGATAGCCAAAAACATTCAGTACTTC.